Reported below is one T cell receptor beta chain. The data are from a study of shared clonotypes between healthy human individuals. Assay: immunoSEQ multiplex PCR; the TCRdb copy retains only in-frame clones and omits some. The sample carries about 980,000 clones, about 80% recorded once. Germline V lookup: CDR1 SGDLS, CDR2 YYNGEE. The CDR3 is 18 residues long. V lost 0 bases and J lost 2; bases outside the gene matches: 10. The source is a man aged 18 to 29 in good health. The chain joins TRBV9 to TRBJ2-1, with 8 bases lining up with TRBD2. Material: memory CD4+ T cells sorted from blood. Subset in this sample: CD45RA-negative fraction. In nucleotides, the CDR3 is TGTGCCAGCAGCGTAGCAGCGGGGGTCTTTAGGACCTACAATGAGCAGTTCTTC. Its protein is CASSVAAGVFRTYNEQFF.